Below, one TCR beta chain is given with its context. Sequencing used immunoSEQ multiplex PCR; TCRdb keeps in-frame clones, though not all of them. The repertoire holds some 80,000 clones, just over 90% seen once, with 2.5% in the top ten. This sample is drawn from a study of T cell changes during pregnancy in multiple sclerosis. Germline CDR1 MDHEN, CDR2 SYDVKM. Trimming took 11 bases from V and 0 from J; bases not matched to a gene: 0. The CDR3 contains 12 residues. The material was peripheral blood, obtained in the first trimester of pregnancy. The chain employs TRBV28 and TRBJ1-5, with TRBD1 matching 8 bases. The receptor comes from a female donor with multiple sclerosis, enrolled in a pregnancy study. The CDR3 DNA sequence: TGTGCCGGACAGGGTAGCAATCAGCCCCAGCATTTT. Translating it yields CAGQGSNQPQHF.